The 3 T cell receptor beta chains listed next were all sequenced from one sample in a study of CD8 T cells in ankylosing spondylitis. The study's findings and limits: Under 10 highly homologous variants formed a TCR beta motif that appeared characteristic of ankylosing spondylitis blood.

TCRdb re-called the 5' RACE reads with MiXCR, one entry per CDR3 protein. The table lists 670,000 or so distinct CDR3 sequences, about 20% of them singletons. No cognate antigen is known for these TCRs. Specimen: blood, either unsorted or a sorted T cell fraction (not recorded which). Receptors were obtained from a male donor with ankylosing spondylitis.

The V and J genes are TRBV7-6 and TRBJ2-3; D gene uncertain. The length of the CDR3 is 12 residues. Germline values: CDR1 SGHVS, CDR2 FNYEAQ. Trimming pared 4 bases from V and 6 bases from J, leaving 8 bases between. CDR3 in amino acids: CASSSRWDTQYF. As DNA, the CDR3 is TGTGCCAGCAGCTCCCGCTGGGATACGCAGTATTTT.

Many counts were recorded for this clonotype. This chain links TRBV29-1 with TRBJ2-3; D is perhaps TRBD1 or TRBD2 (6 bases each). Germline V CDR1 and CDR2: SQVTM, ANQGSEA. The CDR3 totals 14 residues. Trimming shortened V by 3 bases and J by 0 bases, and 10 bases separated the two germline ends. The CDR3: CSVETGLSTDTQYF. The CDR3 DNA follows: TGCAGCGTTGAGACAGGACTAAGCACAGATACGCAGTATTTT.

This sequence joins TRBV18 and TRBJ2-5, with unresolved D. Germline values: CDR1 KGHSH, CDR2 LQKENI. The V gene lost 4 bases and the J gene lost 2 bases, with 8 bases spanning the gap. The CDR3 contains 13 residues. The CDR3 DNA follows: TGTGCCAGCTCACGACTGCCTCAAGAGACCCAGTACTTC. This sequence encodes CASSRLPQETQYF.